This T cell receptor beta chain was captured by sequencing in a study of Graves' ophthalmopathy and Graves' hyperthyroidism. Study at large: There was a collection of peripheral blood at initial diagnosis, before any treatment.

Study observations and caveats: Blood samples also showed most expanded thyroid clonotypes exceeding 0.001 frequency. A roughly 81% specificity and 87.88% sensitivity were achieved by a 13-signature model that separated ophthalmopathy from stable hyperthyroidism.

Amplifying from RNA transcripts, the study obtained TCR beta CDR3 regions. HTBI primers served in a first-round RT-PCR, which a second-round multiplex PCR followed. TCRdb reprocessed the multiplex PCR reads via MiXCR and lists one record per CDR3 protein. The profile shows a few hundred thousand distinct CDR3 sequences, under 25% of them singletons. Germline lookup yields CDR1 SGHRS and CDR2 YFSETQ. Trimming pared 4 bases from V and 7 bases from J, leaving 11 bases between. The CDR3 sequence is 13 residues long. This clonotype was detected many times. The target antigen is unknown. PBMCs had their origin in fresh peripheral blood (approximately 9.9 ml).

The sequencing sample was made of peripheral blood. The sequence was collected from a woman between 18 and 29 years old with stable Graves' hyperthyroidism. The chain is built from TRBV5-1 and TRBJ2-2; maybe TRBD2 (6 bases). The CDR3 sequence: CASSAQGGGELFF. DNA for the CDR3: TGCGCCAGCAGCGCTCAGGGAGGCGGGGAGCTGTTTTTT.